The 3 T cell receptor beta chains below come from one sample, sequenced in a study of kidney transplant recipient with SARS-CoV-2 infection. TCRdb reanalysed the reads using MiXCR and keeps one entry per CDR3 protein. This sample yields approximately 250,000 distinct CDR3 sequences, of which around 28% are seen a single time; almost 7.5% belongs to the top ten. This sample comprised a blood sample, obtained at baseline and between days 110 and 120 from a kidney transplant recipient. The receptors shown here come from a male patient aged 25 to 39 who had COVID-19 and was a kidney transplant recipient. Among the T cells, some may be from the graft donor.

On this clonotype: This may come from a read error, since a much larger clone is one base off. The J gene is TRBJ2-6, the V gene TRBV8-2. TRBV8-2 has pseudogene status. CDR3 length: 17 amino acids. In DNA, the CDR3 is TGTGGCAGGATAGGTAGGATAATACAAAGTCGGGCCAACGTCCTGACTTTC. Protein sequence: CGRIGRIIQSRANVLTF.

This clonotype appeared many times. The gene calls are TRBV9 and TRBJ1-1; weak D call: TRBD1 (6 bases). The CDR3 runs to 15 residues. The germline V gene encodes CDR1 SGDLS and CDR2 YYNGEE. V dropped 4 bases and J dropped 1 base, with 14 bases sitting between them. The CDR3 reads CASSTEGQENTEAFF. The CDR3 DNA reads TGTGCCAGCAGCACAGAGGGACAAGAGAACACTGAAGCTTTCTTT.

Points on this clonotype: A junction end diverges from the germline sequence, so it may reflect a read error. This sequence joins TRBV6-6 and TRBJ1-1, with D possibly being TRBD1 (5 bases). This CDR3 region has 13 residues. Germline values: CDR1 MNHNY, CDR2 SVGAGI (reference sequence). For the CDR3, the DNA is TGTGCCGGCAGTTACGGACTACGGGGGATATACACCTTT. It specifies CAGSYGLRGIYTF.